This entry features one T cell receptor (beta chain) sequence. Its antigen is unidentified. This sample stems from a study of T cells in Graves' hyperthyroidism and ophthalmopathy. Turning to the study itself: At initial diagnosis, before any treatment had begun, peripheral blood was obtained. The study, taken as a whole, reports: Most thyroid clonotypes with frequency above 0.001 were detected in blood.

Using RNA transcripts as the source, TCR beta CDR3 regions were amplified. First-round RT-PCR targeting the TCR CDR3 was performed with the HTBI primer set. TCRdb analysed the multiplex PCR reads with MiXCR anew, one entry per CDR3 protein. The table has about 350,000 distinct CDR3 sequences, over 11% seen once. Germline assignment: CDR1 PRHDT and CDR2 FYEKMQ (reference sequence). The V gene end was trimmed by 4 bases and the J gene end by 8 bases; junction bases not matched to a gene: 13. CDR3 size: 16 residues. The material sequenced was blood. This clonotype was sampled from a woman between 25 and 40 years old with Graves' hyperthyroidism. The rearrangement uses TRBV13 and TRBJ2-1; 8 positions agree with TRBD2. CDR3 amino acids: CASSYLRGGRFDEQFF. In nucleotides, the CDR3 is TGTGCCAGCAGCTACCTTCGGGGCGGGAGGTTCGATGAGCAGTTCTTC.